These 4 T cell receptor beta chains were all obtained from the same sample, sequenced in a study of control samples from healthy donors and cancer patients. Assay: immunoSEQ multiplex PCR; the TCRdb copy retains only in-frame clones and omits some. The profile covers approximately 89,000 clones, with about 87% appearing a single time and 15% to 25% taken by the ten largest. Sequences were obtained from blood. The receptors were gathered from a man aged 45-60 years in good health.

The V gene is TRBV7-3, the J gene TRBJ1-1, with D perhaps TRBD1 (5 bases). The V end lost 1 base, the J end lost 5 bases, and 8 bases lay between the germline ends. CDR3 length: 13 residues. Germline V lookup: CDR1 SGHTA, CDR2 FQGTGA. CDR3 DNA: TGTGCCAGCAGCTTAATCTCAGGGACTGAAGCTTTCTTT. It yields the protein CASSLISGTEAFF.

This chain connects TRBV7-2 to TRBJ1-5; 8 bases match TRBD1. The CDR3 has 15 residues. V was pared by 3 bases and J by 9 bases, with 10 bases of the junction left unmatched. Germline V gives CDR1 SGHTA, CDR2 FQGNSA. CDR3 nucleotide sequence: TGTGCCAGCAGCTTTGGACAGGGAGATAATTGGCCCCAGCATTTT. Translating gives CASSFGQGDNWPQHF.

The gene calls are TRBV19 and TRBJ1-1; D call uncertain. The CDR3 extends over 15 amino acids. Germline V gives CDR1 LNHDA, CDR2 SQIVND (reference sequence). V was pared by 9 bases and J by 0 bases, with 17 bases between. For the CDR3, the DNA is TGTGCCAGCACCCGGGGAGGCGGGTTGAACACTGAAGCTTTCTTT. Amino acid sequence: CASTRGGGLNTEAFF.

The CDR3 DNA is TGTGCCAGCAGCGTAGGGTTAGGGATCCAAGAGACCCAGTACTTC. Translating it yields CASSVGLGIQETQYF. This chain links TRBV9 with TRBJ2-5; D is ambiguous. This CDR3 has 15 residues. Per the germline V gene, CDR1 is SGDLS and CDR2 is YYNGEE. V gave up 0 bases and J gave up 1 base, with 10 bases separating them.